Following are 15 T cell receptor beta chains from one sample sequenced in a study of human T cells and chemical hapten exposure. TCRdb re-derived calls from the RACE reads in MiXCR, one entry per CDR3 protein. Here the sample spans 50,000 to 65,000 distinct CDR3 sequences, around 7% being singletons. Time point described: pre-sensitization, week 0. The treatment was: therapeutic diphenylcyclopropenone sensitization with weekly scalp DPC. The sequencing used whole blood, collected in connection with sensitization to the hapten diphenylcyclopropenone (DPC). Every receptor here comes from a woman aged 25 to 39 with alopecia areata. Some clones in this sample may be carry-over from other donors' samples.

This clonotype was picked up many times. The chain uses TRBV12-5 and TRBJ1-1; D might be TRBD1 (6 bases). Germline V gene lookup returns CDR1 LGHNT and CDR2 FRNRAP. The CDR3 is 12 amino acids. V was trimmed by 6 bases and J by 6 bases, leaving 11 bases between them. DNA of the CDR3: TGTGCTAGTGGCTCCGGACAGCCTGAAGCTTTCTTT. The encoded protein is CASGSGQPEAFF.

This clonotype was observed a handful of times. The gene calls are TRBV12-3 or TRBV12-4 and TRBJ1-6; the match to TRBD1 covers 9 bases. The CDR3 is 14 residues long. V lost 5 bases, J lost 9 bases, and 5 bases stayed unmatched. CDR3 residues: CASSHRGQSSPLHF. The CDR3 DNA reads TGTGCCAGCAGTCACAGGGGGCAGAGTTCACCCCTCCACTTT.

There are a few counts of this clonotype. This sequence joins TRBV29-1 and TRBJ2-2; D not resolved. This CDR3 comprises 13 residues. The germline gives CDR1 SQVTM, CDR2 ANQGSEA. Trimming left V 3 bases short and J 0 bases short, with 5 bases between. The CDR3, as DNA: TGCAGCGTTGATCTTCCGAACACCGGGGAGCTGTTTTTT. It specifies CSVDLPNTGELFF.

This clonotype was recorded a few times. V gene TRBV5-6 combines with J gene TRBJ1-1; no definite D call. CDR1 is SGHDT, CDR2 YYEEEE, per germline. The CDR3 loop spans 13 amino acids. V lost 4 bases and J 0 bases, leaving 7 bases between the germline ends. The CDR3 loop is CASSPSLNTEAFF. CDR3 DNA: TGTGCCAGCAGCCCGAGTTTGAACACTGAAGCTTTCTTT.

This clonotype has ten or more counts. V gene TRBV3-1 combines with J gene TRBJ2-1; D is perhaps TRBD2 (6 bases). The CDR3 totals 18 residues. The V end lost 2 bases, the J end lost 0 bases, and 17 bases lay between the germline ends. Per germline, CDR1 LGHDT and CDR2 YNNKEL (reference sequence). The chain's CDR3 is CASSQFGGAQSSYNEQFF. CDR3 nucleotide sequence: TGTGCCAGCAGCCAATTTGGCGGGGCCCAGAGCTCCTACAATGAGCAGTTCTTC.

In its sample, this clonotype was seen a few times. The CDR3 nucleotides read TGTGCCAGCAGTTTGGGACGTTTGGGGAGAAACACTGAAGCTTTCTTT. Translated, it gives CASSLGRLGRNTEAFF. The chain couples TRBV12-3 or TRBV12-4 to TRBJ1-1; maybe TRBD1 (5 bases). This CDR3 has 16 amino acids. Trimming pared 3 bases from V and 2 bases from J, leaving 16 bases between.

This clonotype was counted at least ten times. This chain connects TRBV2 to TRBJ1-1, with TRBD1 identical over 10 bases. J lost 5 bases, V lost 5 bases, and 23 bases had no gene match. The germline V gene encodes CDR1 SNHLY and CDR2 FYNNEI. This CDR3 has 20 residues. CDR3 loop: CASSPRKVTGGAGKGTEAFF. The CDR3 DNA is TGTGCCAGCAGTCCACGAAAGGTGACAGGGGGCGCGGGGAAGGGTACTGAAGCTTTCTTT. Full variable domain (outside the CDR3, taken from reference TRBV2 and TRBJ1-1): EPEVTQTPSHQVTQMGQEVILRCVPISNHLYFYWYRQILGQKVEFLVSFYNNEISEKSEIFDDQFSVERPDGSNFTLKIRSTKLEDSAMYFCASSPRKVTGGAGKGTEAFFGQGTRLTVV.

The sample holds many counts of this clonotype. V is TRBV11-2 and J is TRBJ2-7; weak D call: TRBD2 (5 bases). V gave up 1 base and J gave up 0 bases, with 13 bases separating them. Germline V CDR1 and CDR2: SGHAT, FQNNGV. CDR3 size: 16 residues. The CDR3, as DNA: TGTGCCAGCAGCTTAGCGCTAGCCCTTAGCTCCTACGAGCAGTACTTC. Translated: CASSLALALSSYEQYF.

This clonotype was seen only once. The rearrangement links TRBV12-3 or TRBV12-4 to TRBJ1-4; 7 positions agree with TRBD1. The CDR3 totals 16 residues. J was trimmed by 8 bases and V by 5 bases; bases with no gene match: 14. This CDR3 is CASSHKIGTDREKLFF. The DNA of the CDR3 is TGTGCCAGCAGTCACAAGATTGGGACAGATCGGGAAAAACTGTTTTTT.

In this sample, this clonotype turned up many times. The V and J genes are TRBV20-1 and TRBJ1-3; D not resolved. Trimming cost V 6 bases and J 4 bases, with 10 bases left between them. Germline V gives CDR1 DFQATT, CDR2 SNEGSKA (reference sequence). This CDR3 has 12 amino acids. This CDR3 is CSATPLGNTIYF. The DNA for the CDR3 is TGCAGTGCCACCCCGTTGGGAAACACCATATATTTT.

This clonotype was counted only a few times. V and J are TRBV20-1 and TRBJ1-4, with 7 bases fitting TRBD1. V gave up 5 bases and J gave up 6 bases; unmatched junction bases: 12. Germline V gives CDR1 DFQATT, CDR2 SNEGSKA (reference sequence). The CDR3 covers 15 residues. CDR3 residues: CSAPGGGGADEKLFF. CDR3 bases: TGCAGTGCTCCCGGTGGAGGGGGCGCCGATGAAAAACTGTTTTTT.

The V and J genes are TRBV30 and TRBJ1-2; the D gene is possibly TRBD1 (5 bases). The germline CDR1 and CDR2 sequences are GTSNPN and SVGIG (reference sequence). The V end was cut by 3 bases, the J end by 4 bases, with 9 bases between. This CDR3 is built from 12 residues. CDR3 nucleotide sequence: TGTGCCTGGAGGGGGACTCTCTATGGCTACACCTTC. As protein: CAWRGTLYGYTF.

Ten or more counts support this clonotype. The chain recombines TRBV4-1 with TRBJ1-6; no definite D call. The CDR3 contains 16 residues. Trimming removed 10 bases at V and 6 bases at J, with 22 bases between. Germline V gene lookup returns CDR1 MGHRA and CDR2 YSYEKL. CDR3 coding DNA: TGCGCCACCGCCTCCCCGGGCAAGGGTGGTAATTCACCCCTCCACTTT. Translated: CATASPGKGGNSPLHF.

In this sample, this clonotype turned up many times. J is TRBJ1-1 and V is TRBV5-1; D is perhaps TRBD1 (5 bases). The CDR3 runs 12 residues. Germline CDR1 reads SGHRS; CDR2 reads YFSETQ. The germline V and J ends were trimmed by 4 bases and 9 bases, with 13 bases remaining between them. In DNA, the CDR3 is TGCGCCAGCAGCATGGGGGAGGGGCAAGCTTTCTTT. This translates into CASSMGEGQAFF. Drawing the rest from reference TRBV5-1 and TRBJ1-1, the complete variable domain is KAGVTQTPRYLIKTRGQQVTLSCSPISGHRSVSWYQQTPGQGLQFLFEYFSETQRNKGNFPGRFSGRQFSNSRSEMNVSTLELGDSALYLCASSMGEGQAFFGQGTRLTVV.

This clonotype was detected many times. The genes are TRBV2 and TRBJ2-3; TRBD2 aligns across 11 bases. The CDR3 extends over 15 amino acids. Germline CDR1 reads SNHLY; CDR2 reads FYNNEI. With V trimmed by 6 bases and J by 1 base, 3 bases remained unmatched. CDR3 sequence: CASRGLAERTDTQYF. CDR3 DNA: TGTGCCAGCAGGGGACTAGCGGAGCGCACAGATACGCAGTATTTT. Complete variable domain (other parts from reference TRBV2 and TRBJ2-3): EPEVTQTPSHQVTQMGQEVILRCVPISNHLYFYWYRQILGQKVEFLVSFYNNEISEKSEIFDDQFSVERPDGSNFTLKIRSTKLEDSAMYFCASRGLAERTDTQYFGPGTRLTVL.